The T cell receptor beta chain described here comes from a study of identical twins. All donors were healthy, and all were Caucasian. Study-level findings and limits: Models predicted too little out-of-frame TCR alpha sharing in monozygotic twins.

Through template switching, a universal primer site was introduced, and the cDNA contained unique molecular identifiers. TCRdb independently ran MiXCR on the 5' RACE reads; one entry per CDR3 protein. The table has fewer than 500,000 distinct CDR3 sequences, 13% to 15% seen once. Details on this clonotype: The target antigen is unknown.

The germline CDR1 and CDR2 sequences are DFQATT and SNEGSKA (reference sequence). CDR3 size: 11 residues. The germline V and J ends were trimmed by 3 bases and 4 bases, with 4 bases remaining between them. The same specimen was also included in a second study, on yellow fever vaccine responses in identical twins.

J is TRBJ2-1 and V is TRBV20-1; unclear D gene. What was sequenced was CD4+ T cells sorted from blood. The source of this sequence is a woman under 30 in good health. CDR3: CSARRYNEQFF. The CDR3 DNA follows: TGCAGTGCTAGGAGGTACAATGAGCAGTTCTTC.